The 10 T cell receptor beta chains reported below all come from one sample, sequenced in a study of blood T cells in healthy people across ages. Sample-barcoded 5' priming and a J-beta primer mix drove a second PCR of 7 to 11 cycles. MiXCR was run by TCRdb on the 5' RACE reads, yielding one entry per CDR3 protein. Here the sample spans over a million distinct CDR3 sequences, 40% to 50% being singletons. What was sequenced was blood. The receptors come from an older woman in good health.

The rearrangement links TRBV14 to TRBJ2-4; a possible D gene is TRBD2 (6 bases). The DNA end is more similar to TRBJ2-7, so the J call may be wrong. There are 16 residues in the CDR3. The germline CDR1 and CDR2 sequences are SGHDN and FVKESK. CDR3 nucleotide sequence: TGTGCCAGCAGCCGGAAAGATGGCAGGAGGGATGACGAGCAGTACTTC. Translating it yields CASSRKDGRRDDEQYF.

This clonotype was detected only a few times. In DNA, the CDR3 is TGTGCCATCAGTGAGAGACAGGGGTTCTATGGCTACACCTTC. It translates to CAISERQGFYGYTF. This rearrangement joins TRBV10-3 to TRBJ1-2, with 8 bases fitting TRBD1. With 2 bases clipped from V and 4 bases from J, the junction kept 3 bases outside the gene matches. The CDR3 consists of 14 residues. Germline assignment: CDR1 ENHRY and CDR2 SYGVKD.

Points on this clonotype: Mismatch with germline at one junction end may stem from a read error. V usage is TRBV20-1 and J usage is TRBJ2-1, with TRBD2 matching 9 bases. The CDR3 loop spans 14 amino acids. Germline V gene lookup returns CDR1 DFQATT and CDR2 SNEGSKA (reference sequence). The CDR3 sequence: CGAQAGGRINEQFF. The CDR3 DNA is TGCGGTGCTCAAGCGGGAGGTAGAATCAATGAGCAGTTCTTC.

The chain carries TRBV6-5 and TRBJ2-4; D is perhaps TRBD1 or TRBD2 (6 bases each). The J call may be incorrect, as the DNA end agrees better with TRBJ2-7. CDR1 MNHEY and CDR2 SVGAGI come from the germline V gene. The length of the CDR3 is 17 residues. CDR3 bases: TGTGCCAGCAGTTACTCGGGGGGCGTGAATCCTGCCTACGAGCAGTACTTC. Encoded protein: CASSYSGGVNPAYEQYF.

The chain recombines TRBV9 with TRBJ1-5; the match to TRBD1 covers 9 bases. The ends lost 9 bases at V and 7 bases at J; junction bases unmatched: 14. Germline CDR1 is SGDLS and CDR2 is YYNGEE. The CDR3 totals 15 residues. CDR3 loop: CANATGTGIIQPQHF. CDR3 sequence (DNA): TGTGCCAACGCAACGGGGACAGGGATAATCCAGCCCCAGCATTTT.

In nucleotides, the CDR3 is TGCAGCGTTAGAGGGCCGGGGTACAATGAGCAGTACTTC. It translates to CSVRGPGYNEQYF. This rearrangement joins TRBV29-1 to TRBJ2-7; perhaps TRBD2 as D (5 bases). The germline V and J ends were trimmed by 5 bases and 7 bases, with 18 bases remaining between them. From germline, CDR1 is SQVTM and CDR2 ANQGSEA. CDR3 length equals 13 residues.

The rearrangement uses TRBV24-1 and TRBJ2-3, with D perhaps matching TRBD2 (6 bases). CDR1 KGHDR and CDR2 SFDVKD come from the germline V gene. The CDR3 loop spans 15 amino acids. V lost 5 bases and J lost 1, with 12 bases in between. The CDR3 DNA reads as TGTGCCACCAGTGCGGGGGAAAAGGGCACAGATACGCAGTATTTT. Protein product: CATSAGEKGTDTQYF.

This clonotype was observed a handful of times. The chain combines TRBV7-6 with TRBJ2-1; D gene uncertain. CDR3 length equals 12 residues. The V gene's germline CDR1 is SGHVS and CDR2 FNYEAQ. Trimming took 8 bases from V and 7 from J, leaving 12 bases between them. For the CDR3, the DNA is TGTGCCAGCGGGGTGGGGATTAATGAGCAGTTCTTC. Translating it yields CASGVGINEQFF. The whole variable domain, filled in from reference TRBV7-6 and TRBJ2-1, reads GAGVSQSPRYKVTKRGQDVALRCDPISGHVSLYWYRQALGQGPEFLTYFNYEAQQDKSGLPNDRFSAERPEGSISTLTIQRTEQRDSAMYRCASGVGINEQFFGPGTRLTVL.

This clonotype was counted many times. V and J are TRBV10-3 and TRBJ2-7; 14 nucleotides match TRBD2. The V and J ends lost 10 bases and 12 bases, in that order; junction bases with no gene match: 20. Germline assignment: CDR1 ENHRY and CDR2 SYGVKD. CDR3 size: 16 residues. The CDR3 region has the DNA TGTGCCACCGCGGCGGAGGGCGTGGGACTAGCGGGAGTAGCGTACTTC. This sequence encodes CATAAEGVGLAGVAYF.

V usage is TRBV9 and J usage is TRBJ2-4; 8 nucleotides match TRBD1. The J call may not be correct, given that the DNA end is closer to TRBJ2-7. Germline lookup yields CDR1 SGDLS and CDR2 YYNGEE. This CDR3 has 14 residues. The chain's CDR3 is CASSISGQAYEQYF. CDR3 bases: TGTGCCAGCAGCATCTCGGGACAGGCCTACGAGCAGTACTTC.